The 32 T cell receptor beta chains given below trace back to one sample, sequenced in a study of T-cell memory formation after mild COVID-19. In TCRdb, the 5' RACE reads were re-called with MiXCR into one record per CDR3 protein. This table holds hundreds of thousands of distinct CDR3 sequences, 18% found once. Sample: PBMCs or a T cell subset sorted from them (not recorded which). The source of these receptors is an adult woman who had mild COVID-19 (a few samples of this study predate the infection). Cell type and time point are not known.

The CDR3 region is CASSQGGRLSYEQYF. The CDR3 bases are TGTGCCAGCAGCCAAGGCGGAAGACTCTCCTACGAGCAGTACTTC. V is TRBV3-1 and J is TRBJ2-7; D gene ambiguous. The V end was cut by 1 base, the J end by 0 bases, with 10 bases between. CDR3 length: 15 residues. Germline-derived CDR1 and CDR2 are LGHDT and YNNKEL (reference sequence).

This clonotype showed up many times. V is TRBV20-1 and J is TRBJ2-7; TRBD1 is a possible D gene (6 bases). V dropped 2 bases and J dropped 2 bases, with 10 bases sitting between them. The CDR3 length is 13 residues. Looked up from germline, CDR1 is DFQATT and CDR2 is SNEGSKA (reference sequence). The CDR3: CSARTGTTYEQYF. In DNA form, the CDR3 reads TGCAGTGCTAGAACCGGGACAACCTACGAGCAGTACTTC.

A few counts support this clonotype. The chain employs TRBV7-9 and TRBJ2-5; the match to TRBD2 covers 11 bases. The CDR3 contains 15 residues. Germline values: CDR1 SEHNR, CDR2 FQNEAQ (reference sequence). The ends lost 6 bases at V and 5 bases at J; junction bases unmatched: 8. The CDR3 region has the DNA TGTGCCAGCAGTTCGACTAGCGGGATAACGGAGACCCAGTACTTC. It is translated as CASSSTSGITETQYF.

This clonotype was observed a few times. The J gene is TRBJ2-2, the V gene TRBV7-9; unclear D gene. The CDR3 has 17 residues. Germline V gene sequence: CDR1 SEHNR, CDR2 FQNEAQ (reference sequence). V was clipped by 1 base and J by 2 bases, with 14 bases between them. CDR3 nucleotide sequence: TGTGCCAGCAGCTTAGTAATCAGGAACGATAACACCGGGGAGCTGTTTTTT. Protein product: CASSLVIRNDNTGELFF.

In this sample, this clonotype turned up a few times. Here the CDR3 reads CASTLGVSSTDTQYF. CDR3 nucleotides: TGTGCCAGCACCCTAGGGGTATCGAGCACAGATACGCAGTATTTT. The rearrangement uses TRBV7-3 and TRBJ2-3; perhaps TRBD1 as D (5 bases). Looked up from germline, CDR1 is SGHTA and CDR2 is FQGTGA. Trimming pared 7 bases from V and 0 bases from J, leaving 14 bases between. The CDR3 loop spans 15 amino acids.

The CDR3 loop is CASRPFSGRLNEQFF. The CDR3 DNA is TGTGCCAGCAGACCCTTTAGCGGGAGATTAAATGAGCAGTTCTTC. The chain uses TRBV7-9 and TRBJ2-1; 9 bases map to TRBD2. The V and J ends lost 6 bases and 7 bases, in that order; junction bases with no gene match: 10. Germline assignment: CDR1 SEHNR and CDR2 FQNEAQ (reference sequence). This CDR3 is built from 15 residues.

A few counts support this clonotype. V is TRBV5-4 and J is TRBJ2-3; possibly TRBD1 for D (6 bases). V dropped 4 bases and J dropped 2 bases, with 11 bases sitting between them. The CDR3 is 14 amino acids. The germline gives CDR1 SGHNT, CDR2 YYREEE (reference sequence). The CDR3 nucleotides are TGTGCCAGCAGCCCAACAGGGTACACAGATACGCAGTATTTT. Residues: CASSPTGYTDTQYF.

The chain employs TRBV7-3 and TRBJ2-2, with 7 bases identical to TRBD1. CDR3 length: 15 residues. Germline CDR1 and CDR2: SGHTA and FQGTGA. The junction had 9 bases not matched to a gene; V was cut back by 5 bases and J by 6 bases. The chain's CDR3 is CASSPQLGGPGELFF. CDR3 sequence (DNA): TGTGCCAGCAGCCCCCAGTTAGGGGGCCCCGGGGAGCTGTTTTTT.

This clonotype has a handful of counts. The V and J genes are TRBV12-3 or TRBV12-4 and TRBJ1-5, with D tentatively TRBD1 (5 bases). CDR3 length: 15 residues. The V end lost 1 base, the J end lost 4 bases, and 11 bases lay between the germline ends. The CDR3 loop is CASSLGSTANQPQHF. CDR3 DNA sequence: TGTGCCAGCAGTTTAGGTTCGACAGCTAATCAGCCCCAGCATTTT.

This chain connects TRBV3-1 to TRBJ1-1, with unresolved D. The CDR3 consists of 14 residues. Germline loops: CDR1 LGHDT, CDR2 YNNKEL (reference sequence). V was trimmed by 1 base and J by 4 bases, leaving 10 bases between them. CDR3 amino acids: CASSQVVGSTEAFF. CDR3 coding DNA: TGTGCCAGCAGCCAAGTTGTAGGGTCCACTGAAGCTTTCTTT.

On this clonotype itself: The junction departs from germline at one end; a sequencing error may be responsible. The chain uses TRBV12-3 or TRBV12-4 and TRBJ2-2, with D tentatively TRBD2 (6 bases). The CDR3 contains 14 residues. CDR3 region: CASSLGGSGGELFF. The CDR3 nucleotides are TGTGCAAGCAGTTTAGGAGGGAGCGGCGGGGAGCTGTTTTTT.

This chain connects TRBV5-4 to TRBJ2-3; possible D gene TRBD2, 6 bases. V shed 9 bases and J shed 6 bases, with 8 bases lying between them. The germline gives CDR1 SGHNT, CDR2 YYREEE (reference sequence). The CDR3 length is 10 residues. The CDR3 loop reads CATGGDTQYF. CDR3 nucleotide sequence: TGTGCCACCGGAGGGGATACGCAGTATTTT.

The chain combines TRBV30 with TRBJ2-3; possible D gene TRBD2, 5 bases. The CDR3 sequence is 13 residues long. Germline V gene data show CDR1 as GTSNPN and CDR2 as SVGIG (reference sequence). V was cut by 2 bases and J by 6 bases, with 12 bases left in between. CDR3: CAWSPSRWDTQYF. The CDR3 DNA reads as TGTGCCTGGAGTCCTAGCCGGTGGGATACGCAGTATTTT.

The chain uses TRBV21-1 and TRBJ2-3; TRBD1 is the table's D call and was not checked against the DNA. TRBV21-1 is given as a pseudogene. The CDR3 sequence is 16 residues long. CDR3 in DNA: TGTGCCAGCAGCCCCAGGACAGGGAGGTATGCAGATACGCAGTATTTT. The encoded protein is CASSPRTGRYADTQYF.

The table lists this clonotype with a few counts. J is TRBJ2-3 and V is TRBV7-8; D perhaps matches TRBD1 (6 bases). Germline loops: CDR1 SGHVS, CDR2 FQNEAQ. The V and J ends lost 3 bases and 1 base respectively, with 11 bases between them. This CDR3 comprises 15 residues. This CDR3 reads CASSFNRAGTDTQYF. CDR3 bases: TGTGCCAGCAGCTTCAACAGGGCGGGCACAGATACGCAGTATTTT.

This clonotype was seen just once. The genes are TRBV28 and TRBJ2-7; no reliable D call. Deletions cut 5 bases from V and 2 bases from J, with 13 bases between. The CDR3 is 14 amino acids. The germline gives CDR1 MDHEN, CDR2 SYDVKM. This CDR3 reads CASSVEDPPYEQYF. For the CDR3, the DNA is TGTGCCAGCAGTGTCGAGGACCCCCCCTACGAGCAGTACTTC.

The genes are TRBV4-3 and TRBJ2-7, with 10 nucleotides matching TRBD2. V trimming: 1 base; J trimming: 0 bases; junction bases outside the gene matches: 3. The CDR3 consists of 16 residues. Germline CDR1 LGHNA, CDR2 YSLEER. The DNA of the CDR3 is TGCGCCAGCAGCCAAGCTAGCGGGAGAGGCTCCTACGAGCAGTACTTC. Translated: CASSQASGRGSYEQYF.

V and J are TRBV12-3 or TRBV12-4 and TRBJ1-2; D not resolved. The germline V and J ends were trimmed by 2 bases and 5 bases, with 9 bases remaining between them. The CDR3 totals 13 residues. The chain's CDR3 is CASSLLADYGYTF. As DNA, the CDR3 is TGTGCCAGCAGTTTATTGGCGGATTATGGCTACACCTTC.

The chain recombines TRBV4-3 with TRBJ2-3; a possible D gene is TRBD1 (6 bases). From germline, CDR1 is LGHNA and CDR2 YSLEER. The CDR3 extends over 17 amino acids. Trimming left V 2 bases short and J 2 bases short, with 17 bases between. CDR3 in DNA: TGCGCCAGCAGCCAAACAAAACAGGGAGTAGTCACAGATACGCAGTATTTT. As protein: CASSQTKQGVVTDTQYF.

The V call is TRBV7-2, the J call TRBJ1-2; perhaps TRBD1 as D (6 bases). The V end lost 1 base, the J end lost 7 bases, and 7 bases lay between the germline ends. Germline-derived CDR1 and CDR2 are SGHTA and FQGNSA. The length of the CDR3 is 12 residues. This CDR3 reads CASSLGRGGYTF. DNA of the CDR3: TGTGCCAGCAGCTTAGGCAGGGGTGGCTACACCTTC.

The genes are TRBV9 and TRBJ2-3; TRBD2 agrees at 12 bases. The CDR3 is 16 amino acids. The V gene's germline CDR1 is SGDLS and CDR2 YYNGEE. The V segment lost 0 bases and the J segment 8 bases; nucleotides outside the gene matches: 7. The CDR3 DNA is TGTGCCAGCAGCGTAGGGAAACTAGCGGGGGGTCCTACGCAGTATTTT. It codes for CASSVGKLAGGPTQYF.

This clonotype occurred a few times. The CDR3 DNA is TGTGCCACCAGTGATCGGGGGCGGCGGCAGCCCCAGCATTTT. It is translated as CATSDRGRRQPQHF. The rearrangement joins TRBV24-1 to TRBJ1-5; tentatively, D is TRBD1 (6 bases). The length of the CDR3 is 14 residues. Trimming stripped 3 bases from V and 7 bases from J, with 12 bases between. CDR1 is KGHDR, CDR2 SFDVKD, per germline.

V is TRBV4-1 and J is TRBJ2-7; D unresolved. Germline V gives CDR1 MGHRA, CDR2 YSYEKL. Trimming stripped 0 bases from V and 6 bases from J, with 15 bases between. The CDR3 runs to 15 residues. The CDR3 protein is CASSQEARLRSEQYF. The DNA for the CDR3 is TGCGCCAGCAGCCAAGAAGCCAGGCTGCGTAGCGAGCAGTACTTC.

This clonotype has only a few counts. The gene calls are TRBV7-2 and TRBJ1-2; D not resolved. This CDR3 is built from 16 residues. CDR1 and CDR2 (germline): SGHTA, FQGNSA. V shed 1 base and J shed 7 bases, with 19 bases lying between them. The CDR3 reads CASSLGVTEWRFGYTF. As DNA, the CDR3 is TGTGCCAGCAGCTTAGGGGTTACAGAGTGGCGGTTTGGCTACACCTTC.

This clonotype appeared a few times. V is TRBV7-3 and J is TRBJ2-3, with D hard to call. There are 14 residues in the CDR3. Germline V gene data show CDR1 as SGHTA and CDR2 as FQGTGA. Trimming pared 4 bases from V and 1 base from J, leaving 9 bases between. The DNA of the CDR3 is TGTGCCAGCAGCTCCATCGGAGGCACAGATACGCAGTATTTT. Amino acids: CASSSIGGTDTQYF.

V gene TRBV4-3 combines with J gene TRBJ1-1, with D possibly matching TRBD1 (5 bases). This CDR3 is built from 15 residues. V dropped 6 bases and J dropped 3 bases, with 17 bases sitting between them. The germline V gene encodes CDR1 LGHNA and CDR2 YSLEER. In nucleotides, the CDR3 is TGCGCCAGCAGTCAATTCACGACGGGGGACACTGAAGCTTTCTTT. Protein sequence: CASSQFTTGDTEAFF.

The genes are TRBV18 and TRBJ1-5; D is undetermined. CDR3 length: 14 amino acids. The germline CDR1 and CDR2 sequences are KGHSH and LQKENI. Trimming pared 5 bases from V and 0 bases from J, leaving 8 bases between. CDR3 DNA: TGTGCCAGCTCAGGGGAATATAGCAATCAGCCCCAGCATTTT. This codes for CASSGEYSNQPQHF.

This clonotype was counted a few times. This chain connects TRBV29-1 to TRBJ2-5, with TRBD2 identical over 10 bases. This CDR3 spans 14 amino acids. V lost 8 bases to trimming and J lost 3 bases; unmatched junction nucleotides: 9. CDR1 SQVTM and CDR2 ANQGSEA come from the germline V gene. CDR3 loop: CSFGASGREETQYF. For the CDR3, the DNA is TGCAGCTTTGGGGCTAGCGGGAGAGAAGAGACCCAGTACTTC.

This sequence joins TRBV7-8 and TRBJ1-5, with a weak D call TRBD1 (5 bases). V shed 1 base and J shed 5 bases, with 9 bases lying between them. The CDR3 has 14 amino acids. Germline-derived CDR1 and CDR2 are SGHVS and FQNEAQ. Here the CDR3 DNA reads TGTGCCAGCAGCTTAGGAGGGGTACATCAGCCCCAGCATTTT. It specifies CASSLGGVHQPQHF.

This clonotype was seen more than once but under ten times. The V gene is TRBV14, the J gene TRBJ1-2; possibly TRBD1 for D (5 bases). The CDR3 totals 16 residues. V lost 6 bases and J 4 bases, leaving 21 bases between the germline ends. Germline V gene sequence: CDR1 SGHDN, CDR2 FVKESK. The CDR3 DNA reads TGTGCCAGCAGTCCCCCCCTGACGGGGCTTACCTATGGCTACACCTTC. It translates to CASSPPLTGLTYGYTF.

This clonotype was recorded a few times. J is TRBJ2-7 and V is TRBV10-3, with a possible D match to TRBD2 (7 bases). V lost 10 bases to trimming and J lost 2 bases, with 18 bases between them. This CDR3 is built from 14 residues. Germline CDR1 is ENHRY and CDR2 is SYGVKD. CDR3 DNA sequence: TGTGCCACCTGCACGGGGGGCAGCGCCTACGAGCAGTACTTC. Translating gives CATCTGGSAYEQYF.

The V call is TRBV7-2, the J call TRBJ2-1, with 10 bases that match TRBD2. Unmatched junction bases numbered 8, after V lost 2 bases and J lost 4 bases. Germline-derived CDR1 and CDR2 are SGHTA and FQGNSA. The CDR3 totals 17 residues. The CDR3 bases are TGTGCCAGCAGCTTATCAGCGGGAGGGCCAGGGTACAATGAGCAGTTCTTC. Translated, it gives CASSLSAGGPGYNEQFF.